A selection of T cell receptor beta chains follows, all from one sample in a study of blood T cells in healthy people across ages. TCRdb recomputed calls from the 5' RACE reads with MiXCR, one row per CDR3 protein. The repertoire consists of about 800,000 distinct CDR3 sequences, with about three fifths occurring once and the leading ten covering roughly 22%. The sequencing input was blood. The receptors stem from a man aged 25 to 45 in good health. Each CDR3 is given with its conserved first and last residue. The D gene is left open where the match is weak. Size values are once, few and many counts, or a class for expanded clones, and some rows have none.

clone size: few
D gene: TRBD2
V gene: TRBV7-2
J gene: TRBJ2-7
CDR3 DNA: TGTGCCAGCAGCCCGAGCGGGGGTTATTTAGGGGGCGAGCAGTACTTC
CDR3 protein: CASSPSGGYLGGEQYF

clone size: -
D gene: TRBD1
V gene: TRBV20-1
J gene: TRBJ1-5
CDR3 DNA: TGCAGTGCTCGGAAAACAGGGGAAGAGCCCCAGCATTTT
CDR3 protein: CSARKTGEEPQHF

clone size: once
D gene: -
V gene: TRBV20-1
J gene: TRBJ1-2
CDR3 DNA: TGCAGTGCTCAGACGGAGAACTATGGCTACACCTTC
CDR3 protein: CSAQTENYGYTF

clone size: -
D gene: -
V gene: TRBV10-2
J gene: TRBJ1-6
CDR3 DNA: TGCGCCAGCAGTGACTTAGGGACACGCAATTCACCCCTCCACTTT
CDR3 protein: CASSDLGTRNSPLHF

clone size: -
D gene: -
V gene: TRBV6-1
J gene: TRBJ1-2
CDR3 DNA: TGTGCCAGCAGTCCAGAAAGACAGGTTTTTTCCTACACCTTC
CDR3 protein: CASSPERQVFSYTF

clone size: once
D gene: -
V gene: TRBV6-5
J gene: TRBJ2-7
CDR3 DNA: TGTGCCAGCAGTTATACCACGGGGGGCTTTTACGAGCAGTACTTC
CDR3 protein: CASSYTTGGFYEQYF

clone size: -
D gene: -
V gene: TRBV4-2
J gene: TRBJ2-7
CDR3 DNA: TGTGCCAGCAGCCAACAGGAAAACCCCCTCTACGAGCAGTACTTC
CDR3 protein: CASSQQENPLYEQYF

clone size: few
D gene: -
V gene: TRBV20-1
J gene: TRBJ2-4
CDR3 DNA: TGCAGTGCTAGTATGGATGAGACCTTGGTCAAAAACATTCAGTACTTC
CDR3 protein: CSASMDETLVKNIQYF

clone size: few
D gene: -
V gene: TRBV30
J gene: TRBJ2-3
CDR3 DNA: TGTGCCTGGAGTAAGGGCCGCCCGGATACGCAGTATTTT
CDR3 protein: CAWSKGRPDTQYF

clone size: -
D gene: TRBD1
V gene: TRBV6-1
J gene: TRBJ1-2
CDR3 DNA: TGTGCCAGCAGTAGTACAGGGGGAGAATATGGCTACACCTTC
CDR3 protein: CASSSTGGEYGYTF

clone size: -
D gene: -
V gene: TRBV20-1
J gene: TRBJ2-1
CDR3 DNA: TGCAGTGCTAGAGATTCACTTAGGGATGAGCAGTTCTTC
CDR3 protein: CSARDSLRDEQFF

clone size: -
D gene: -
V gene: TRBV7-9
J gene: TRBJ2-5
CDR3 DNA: TGTGCCAGCAGCTTAGTGTTGACAGACCCTCGGCAAGAGACCCAGTACTTC
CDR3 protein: CASSLVLTDPRQETQYF

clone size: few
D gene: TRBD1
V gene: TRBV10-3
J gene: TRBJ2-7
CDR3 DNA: TGTGCCATCGGGAAGGACAGGGGCTACGAGCAGTACTTC
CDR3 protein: CAIGKDRGYEQYF

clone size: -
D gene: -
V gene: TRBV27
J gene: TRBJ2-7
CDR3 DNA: TGTGCCAGCAGTTTAAAAGGGCCCACCTACGAGCAGTACTTC
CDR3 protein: CASSLKGPTYEQYF

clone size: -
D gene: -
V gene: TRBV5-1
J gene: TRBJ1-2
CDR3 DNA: TGCGCCAGCAGCTTGGACCCCGGACAATACTATGGCTACACCTTC
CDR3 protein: CASSLDPGQYYGYTF

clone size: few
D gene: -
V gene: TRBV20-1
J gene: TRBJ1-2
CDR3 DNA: TGCAGTGCTAGAGATCGACGCACAGGGCCCTCCAACTATGGCTACACCTTC
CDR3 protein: CSARDRRTGPSNYGYTF

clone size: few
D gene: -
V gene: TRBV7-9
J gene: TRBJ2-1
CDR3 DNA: TGTGCCAGCAGCCGAAGACTAGACGGTCCCGAGCAGTTCTTC
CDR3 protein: CASSRRLDGPEQFF

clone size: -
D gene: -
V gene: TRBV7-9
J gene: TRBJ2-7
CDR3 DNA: TGTGCCAGCAGCTTATTTAGGGACTACGAGCAGTACTTC
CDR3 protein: CASSLFRDYEQYF

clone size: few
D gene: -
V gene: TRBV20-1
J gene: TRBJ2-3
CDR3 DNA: TGCAGTGCTAGAGAAATTGAGGGCACAGATACGCAGTATTTT
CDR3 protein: CSAREIEGTDTQYF

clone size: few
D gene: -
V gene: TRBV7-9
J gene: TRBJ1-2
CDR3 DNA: TGTGCCAGCAGCTACGCCTCTTACAGTCACTATGGCTACACCTTC
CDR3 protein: CASSYASYSHYGYTF

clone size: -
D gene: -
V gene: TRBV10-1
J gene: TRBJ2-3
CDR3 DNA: TGCGCCAGCAGTGATCGGGCGGAACTTCCGTATTTT
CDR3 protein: CASSDRAELPYF

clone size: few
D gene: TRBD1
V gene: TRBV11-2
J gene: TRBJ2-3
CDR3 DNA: TGTGCCAGCAGCCGTTATCAGGGATCAGGGGGTACGCAGTATTTT
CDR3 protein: CASSRYQGSGGTQYF

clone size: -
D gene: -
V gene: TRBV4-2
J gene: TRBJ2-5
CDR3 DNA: TGTGCCAGCAGCCAAGGAAGGTCTCAAGAGACCCAGTACTTC
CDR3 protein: CASSQGRSQETQYF

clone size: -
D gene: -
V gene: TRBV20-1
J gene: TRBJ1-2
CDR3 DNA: TGCAGTGCGGTAGATCCTGTTACCAACTATGGCTACACCTTC
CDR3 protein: CSAVDPVTNYGYTF

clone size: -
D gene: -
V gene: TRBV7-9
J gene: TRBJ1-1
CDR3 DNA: TGTGCCAGCAGCTTAATAAGGGGCGAAGGCACTGAAGCTTTCTTT
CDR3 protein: CASSLIRGEGTEAFF

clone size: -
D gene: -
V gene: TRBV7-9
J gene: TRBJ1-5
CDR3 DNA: TGTGCCAGCAGCTTAGCCGGGATTAGCAATCAGCCCCAGCATTTT
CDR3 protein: CASSLAGISNQPQHF

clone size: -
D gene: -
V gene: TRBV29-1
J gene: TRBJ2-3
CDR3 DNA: TGCAGCGTTGCCCCCCCCGGACTTGGCACAGATACGCAGTATTTT
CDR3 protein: CSVAPPGLGTDTQYF

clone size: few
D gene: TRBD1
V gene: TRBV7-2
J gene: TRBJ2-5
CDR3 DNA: TGTGCCAGCAGCTTGGAGGCCAGGGGGCCCCGAGAGACCCAGTACTTC
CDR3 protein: CASSLEARGPRETQYF

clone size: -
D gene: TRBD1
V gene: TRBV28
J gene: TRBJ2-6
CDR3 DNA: TGTGCCAGTAGTACTCCGGGACAGATATTCTCTGGGGCCAACGTCCTGACTTTC
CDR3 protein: CASSTPGQIFSGANVLTF

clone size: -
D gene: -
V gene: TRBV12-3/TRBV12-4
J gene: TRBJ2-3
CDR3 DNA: TGTGCCAGCATTAAACTACAGGGAACAGATACGCAGTATTTT
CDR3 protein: CASIKLQGTDTQYF

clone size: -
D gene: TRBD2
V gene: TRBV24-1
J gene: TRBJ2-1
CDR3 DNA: TGTGCCACCAGTGAAAGGACTAGCGTCTACAATGAGCAGTTCTTC
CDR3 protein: CATSERTSVYNEQFF

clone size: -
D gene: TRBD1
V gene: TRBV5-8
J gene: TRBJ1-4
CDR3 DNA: TGTGCCAGCAGCTGGGGGACAGGTTGGGATGAAAAACTGTTTTTT
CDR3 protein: CASSWGTGWDEKLFF

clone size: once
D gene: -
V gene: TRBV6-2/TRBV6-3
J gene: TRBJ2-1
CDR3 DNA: TGTGCCAGCAGTTACTCCCAACCCTACAATGAGCAGTTCTTC
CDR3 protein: CASSYSQPYNEQFF

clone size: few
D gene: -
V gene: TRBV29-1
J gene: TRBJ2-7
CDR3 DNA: TGCAGCGCGGGCGTACTACGGGAGCAGTACTTC
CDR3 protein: CSAGVLREQYF

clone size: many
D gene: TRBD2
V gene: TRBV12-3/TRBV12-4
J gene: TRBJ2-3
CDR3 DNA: TGCGCCAGCAGCCCGGGGGGGCCGGGTGATACGCAGTATTTT
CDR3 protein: CASSPGGPGDTQYF

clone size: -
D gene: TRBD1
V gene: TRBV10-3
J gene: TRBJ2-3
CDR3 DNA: TGTGCCATCGGAGACGGGACAGGCACAGATACGCAGTATTTT
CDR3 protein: CAIGDGTGTDTQYF

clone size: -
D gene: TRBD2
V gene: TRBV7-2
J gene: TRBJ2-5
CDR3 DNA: TGTGCCAGCAGCTTCGCGGGAGGAGGTCGAGAGACCCAGTACTTC
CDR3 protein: CASSFAGGGRETQYF

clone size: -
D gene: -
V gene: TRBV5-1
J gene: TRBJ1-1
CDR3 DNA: TGCGCCAGCAGCTTGGGGGCCCAGAACACTGAAGCTTTCTTT
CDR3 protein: CASSLGAQNTEAFF

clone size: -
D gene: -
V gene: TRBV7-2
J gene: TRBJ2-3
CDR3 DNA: TGTGCCAGCAGCTTGCGGGAACTAGCAGATACGCAGTATTTT
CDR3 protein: CASSLRELADTQYF

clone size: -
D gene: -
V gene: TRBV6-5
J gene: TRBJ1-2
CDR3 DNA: TGTGCCAGCAGGTCACCTGATGGCTACACCTTC
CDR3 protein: CASRSPDGYTF

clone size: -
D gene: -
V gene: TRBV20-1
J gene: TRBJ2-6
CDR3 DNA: TGCAGTGCAAGAGCCTGGGCCAACGTCCTGACTTTC
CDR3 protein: CSARAWANVLTF

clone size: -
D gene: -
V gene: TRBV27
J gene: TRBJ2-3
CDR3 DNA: TGTGCCAGCATGGGGCTATTTTTCGATACGCAGTATTTT
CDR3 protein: CASMGLFFDTQYF

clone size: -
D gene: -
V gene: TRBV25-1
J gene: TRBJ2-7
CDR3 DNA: TGTGCCAGCAGTGGGGCGGACGAGCAGTACTTC
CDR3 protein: CASSGADEQYF

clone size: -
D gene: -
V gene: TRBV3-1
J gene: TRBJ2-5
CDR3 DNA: TGTGCCAGCACTCGAGCGGGTCAAGAGACCCAGTACTTC
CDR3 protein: CASTRAGQETQYF

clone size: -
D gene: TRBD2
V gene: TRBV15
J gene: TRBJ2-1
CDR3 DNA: TGTGCCACCAGCGGGGTTGGACTAGCGGGGTACAATGAGCAGTTCTTC
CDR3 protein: CATSGVGLAGYNEQFF

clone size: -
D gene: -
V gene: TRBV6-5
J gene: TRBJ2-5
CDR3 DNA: TGTGCCAGCAGTTACTCGTTCCGGAGGGAGACCCAGTACTTC
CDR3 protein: CASSYSFRRETQYF

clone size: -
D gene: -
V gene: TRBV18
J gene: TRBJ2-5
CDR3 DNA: TGTGCCAGTTCACCACCCAGGGCGGGACAAGAGACCCAGTACTTC
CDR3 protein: CASSPPRAGQETQYF

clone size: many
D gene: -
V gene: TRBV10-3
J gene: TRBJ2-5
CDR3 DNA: TGTGCCATCAGTGAGTCGGAGACCCAGTACTTC
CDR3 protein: CAISESETQYF

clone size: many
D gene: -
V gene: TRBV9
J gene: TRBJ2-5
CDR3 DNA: TGTGCCAGCAGCGCCCACCAAGAGACCCAGTACTTC
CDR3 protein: CASSAHQETQYF

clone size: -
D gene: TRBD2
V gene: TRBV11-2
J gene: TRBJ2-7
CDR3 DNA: TGTGCCAGCAGCTTCACCGGACTAGAAGGACTCATCTACGAGCAGTACTTC
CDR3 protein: CASSFTGLEGLIYEQYF

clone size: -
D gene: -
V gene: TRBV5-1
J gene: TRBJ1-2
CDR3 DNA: TGCGCCAGCAGCACTGGTCCAGGGGAGGTATTTGACTATGGCTACACCTTC
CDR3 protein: CASSTGPGEVFDYGYTF

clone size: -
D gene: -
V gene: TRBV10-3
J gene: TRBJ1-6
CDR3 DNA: TGTGCCATCAGTGATCCGGGCTCGAATTCACCCCTCCACTTT
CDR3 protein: CAISDPGSNSPLHF

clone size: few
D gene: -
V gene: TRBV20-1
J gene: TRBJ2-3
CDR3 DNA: TGCAGTGCTCAGGCTCTTGGGTATGCGGGGGATACGCAGTATTTT
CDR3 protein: CSAQALGYAGDTQYF

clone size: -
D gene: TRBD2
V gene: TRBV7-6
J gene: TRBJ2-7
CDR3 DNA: TGTGCCAGCAGCTGGCTAGCGGGAGACGGGAACGAGCAGTACTTC
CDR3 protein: CASSWLAGDGNEQYF

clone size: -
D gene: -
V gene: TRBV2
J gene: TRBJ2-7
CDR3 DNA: TGTGCCAGCAGTGGGACATCCAGGATTTACGAGCAGTACTTC
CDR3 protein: CASSGTSRIYEQYF

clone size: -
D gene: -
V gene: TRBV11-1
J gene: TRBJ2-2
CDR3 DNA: TGTGCCAGCAGCAGAGGCGGCCACGGGGAGCTGTTTTTT
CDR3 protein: CASSRGGHGELFF

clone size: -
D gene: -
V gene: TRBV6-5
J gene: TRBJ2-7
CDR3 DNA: TGTGCCAGCAGGGACAGCTTCTCCTACGAGCAGTACTTC
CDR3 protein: CASRDSFSYEQYF

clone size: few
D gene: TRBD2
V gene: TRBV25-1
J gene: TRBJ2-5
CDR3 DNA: TGTGCCAGCAGAAGCGGGAGCGGGCAAGAGACCCAGTACTTC
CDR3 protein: CASRSGSGQETQYF

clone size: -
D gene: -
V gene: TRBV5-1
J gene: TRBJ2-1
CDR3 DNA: TGCGCCAGCAGAACCGGGACAACGGGCAATGGGCAGTTCTTC
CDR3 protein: CASRTGTTGNGQFF

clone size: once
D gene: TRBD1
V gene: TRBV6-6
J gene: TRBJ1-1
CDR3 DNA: TGTGCCAGCAAACATACAGGGGAAGAAGCTTTCTTT
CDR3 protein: CASKHTGEEAFF